These T cell receptor beta chains were read from a single sample in a study of cytomegalovirus exposure and HLA in healthy donors. The assay was immunoSEQ multiplex PCR, and TCRdb's table has in-frame clones only and misses some. The sample has about 130,000 clones; approximately 80% are singletons. The sequenced sample was PBMCs. These receptors originate from a man aged 30-40 years in good health and CMV-seronegative. CDR3s include the opening cysteine and the closing phenylalanine or tryptophan.

j_gene: NA
v_gene: TRBV4-2
CDR3aa: CASSRGGGPYEQYF

j_gene: TRBJ2-3
v_gene: TRBV5-4
CDR3aa: CASSFPGLEATDTQYF

j_gene: TRBJ1-2
v_gene: TRBV14
CDR3aa: CASSQVEGSLYGYTF

j_gene: TRBJ2-7
v_gene: TRBV5-1
CDR3aa: CASSLYGGFYEQYF

j_gene: TRBJ1-1
v_gene: TRBV7-8
CDR3aa: CASSQGQLNTEAFF

j_gene: TRBJ1-6
v_gene: TRBV6-1
CDR3aa: CASSEWASGNSPLHF

j_gene: TRBJ2-7
v_gene: TRBV28
CDR3aa: CASSSSSSGRPYEQYF

j_gene: TRBJ1-1
v_gene: TRBV11-3
CDR3aa: CASSHTQAEAFF

j_gene: TRBJ2-7
v_gene: TRBV6-5
CDR3aa: CASSTTGRLSYEQYF

j_gene: TRBJ2-3
v_gene: TRBV6-4
CDR3aa: CASTDREHTDTQYF